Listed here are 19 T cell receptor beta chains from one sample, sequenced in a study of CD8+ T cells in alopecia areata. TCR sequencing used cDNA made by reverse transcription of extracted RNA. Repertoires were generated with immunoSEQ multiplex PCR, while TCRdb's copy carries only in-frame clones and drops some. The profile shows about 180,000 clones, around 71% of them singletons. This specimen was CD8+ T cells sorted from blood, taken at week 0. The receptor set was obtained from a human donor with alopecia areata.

The CDR3 reads CASSQSERGTEVGYGYTF. CDR3 coding DNA: TGCGCCAGCAGTCAATCGGAGCGGGGTACTGAGGTTGGCTATGGCTACACCTTC. The J gene is TRBJ1-2, the V gene TRBV23-1; D is uncertain. TRBV23-1 is an ORF, with its function uncertain. This CDR3 region has 18 residues. Trimming stripped 0 bases from V and 4 bases from J, with 21 bases between.

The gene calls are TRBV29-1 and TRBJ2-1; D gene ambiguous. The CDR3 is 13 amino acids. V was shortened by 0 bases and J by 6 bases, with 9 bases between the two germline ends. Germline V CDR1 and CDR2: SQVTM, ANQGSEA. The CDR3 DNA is TGCAGCGTTGAAGATGCCAAGGTCAATGAGCAGTTCTTC. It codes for CSVEDAKVNEQFF.

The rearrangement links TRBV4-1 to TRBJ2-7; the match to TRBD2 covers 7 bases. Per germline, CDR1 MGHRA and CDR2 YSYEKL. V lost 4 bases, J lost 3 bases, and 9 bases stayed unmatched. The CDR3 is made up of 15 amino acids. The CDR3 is CASSRLIGRNYEQYF. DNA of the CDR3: TGCGCCAGCAGCCGATTGATCGGGAGGAACTACGAGCAGTACTTC.

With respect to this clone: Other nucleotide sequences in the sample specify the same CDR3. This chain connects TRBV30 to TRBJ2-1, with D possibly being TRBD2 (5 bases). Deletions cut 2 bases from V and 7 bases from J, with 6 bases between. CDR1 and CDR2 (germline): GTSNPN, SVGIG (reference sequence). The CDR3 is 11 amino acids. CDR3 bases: TGTGCCTGGAGTAGAGGGAATGAGCAGTTCTTC. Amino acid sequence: CAWSRGNEQFF. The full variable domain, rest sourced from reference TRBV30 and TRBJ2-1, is SQTIHQWPATLVQPVGSPLSLECTVEGTSNPNLYWYRQAAGRGLQLLFYSVGIGQISSEVPQNLSASRPQDRQFILSSKKLLLSDSGFYLCAWSRGNEQFFGPGTRLTVL.

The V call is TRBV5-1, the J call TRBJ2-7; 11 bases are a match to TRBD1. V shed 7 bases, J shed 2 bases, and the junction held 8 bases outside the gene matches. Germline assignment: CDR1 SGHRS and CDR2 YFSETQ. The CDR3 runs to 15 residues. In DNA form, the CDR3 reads TGCGCCAGCGCCCCTCGGGACAGGGGGACCTACGAGCAGTACTTC. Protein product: CASAPRDRGTYEQYF.

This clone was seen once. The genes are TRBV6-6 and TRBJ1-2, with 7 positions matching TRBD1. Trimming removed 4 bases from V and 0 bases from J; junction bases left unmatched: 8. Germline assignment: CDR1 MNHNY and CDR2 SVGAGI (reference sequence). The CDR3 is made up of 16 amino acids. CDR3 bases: TGTGCCAGCAGTTTTAGGACAGGTGGGGCTAACTATGGCTACACCTTC. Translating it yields CASSFRTGGANYGYTF.

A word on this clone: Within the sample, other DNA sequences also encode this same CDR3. In DNA form, the CDR3 reads TGTGCCAGCAGCCTGGGTCTATACGAGCAGTACTTC. Its protein product is CASSLGLYEQYF. V and J are TRBV5-6 and TRBJ2-7; D unclear. The CDR3 is 12 residues long. Trimming cost V 4 bases and J 4 bases, with 9 bases left between them. Germline lookup yields CDR1 SGHDT and CDR2 YYEEEE.

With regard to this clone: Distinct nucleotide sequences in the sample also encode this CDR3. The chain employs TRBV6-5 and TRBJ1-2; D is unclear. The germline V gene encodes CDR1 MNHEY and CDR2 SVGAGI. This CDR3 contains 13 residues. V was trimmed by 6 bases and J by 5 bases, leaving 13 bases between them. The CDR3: CASSSTGNYGYTF. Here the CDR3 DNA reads TGTGCCAGCAGCTCCACGGGGAATTATGGCTACACCTTC.

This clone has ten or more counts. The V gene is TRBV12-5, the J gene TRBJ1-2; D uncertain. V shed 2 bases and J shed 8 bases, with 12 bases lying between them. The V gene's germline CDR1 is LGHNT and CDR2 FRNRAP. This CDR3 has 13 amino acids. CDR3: CASGLTTLLGYTF. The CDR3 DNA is TGTGCTAGTGGTTTGACGACTCTACTAGGCTACACCTTC. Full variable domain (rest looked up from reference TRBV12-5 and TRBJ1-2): DARVTQTPRHKVTEMGQEVTMRCQPILGHNTVFWYRQTMMQGLELLAYFRNRAPLDDSGMPKDRFSAEMPDATLATLKIQPSEPRDSAVYFCASGLTTLLGYTFGSGTRLTVV.

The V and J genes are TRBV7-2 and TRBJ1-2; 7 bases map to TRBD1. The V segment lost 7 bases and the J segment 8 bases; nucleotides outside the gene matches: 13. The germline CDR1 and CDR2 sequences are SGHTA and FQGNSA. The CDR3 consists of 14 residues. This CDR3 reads CASTLDRVGWGYTF. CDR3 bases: TGTGCCAGCACCCTAGACAGGGTTGGTTGGGGCTACACCTTC.

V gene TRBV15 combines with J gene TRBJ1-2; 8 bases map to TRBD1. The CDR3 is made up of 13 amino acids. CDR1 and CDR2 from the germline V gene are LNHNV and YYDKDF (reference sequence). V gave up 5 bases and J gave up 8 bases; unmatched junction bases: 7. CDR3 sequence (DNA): TGTGCCACCAGCCGGGACAGGACTAGGGGCTACACCTTC. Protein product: CATSRDRTRGYTF.

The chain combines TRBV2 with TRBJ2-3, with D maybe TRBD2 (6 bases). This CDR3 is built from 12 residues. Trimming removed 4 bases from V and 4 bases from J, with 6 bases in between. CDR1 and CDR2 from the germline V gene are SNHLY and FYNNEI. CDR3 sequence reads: CASSAGADTQYF. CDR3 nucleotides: TGTGCCAGCAGTGCGGGAGCAGATACGCAGTATTTT.

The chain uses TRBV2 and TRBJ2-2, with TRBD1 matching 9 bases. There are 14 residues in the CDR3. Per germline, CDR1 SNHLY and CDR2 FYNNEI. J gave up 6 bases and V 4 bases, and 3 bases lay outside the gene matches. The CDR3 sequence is CASSGDRAAGELFF. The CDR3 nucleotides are TGTGCCAGCAGTGGGGACAGGGCGGCCGGGGAGCTGTTTTTT. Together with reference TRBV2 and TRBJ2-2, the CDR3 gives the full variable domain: EPEVTQTPSHQVTQMGQEVILRCVPISNHLYFYWYRQILGQKVEFLVSFYNNEISEKSEIFDDQFSVERPDGSNFTLKIRSTKLEDSAMYFCASSGDRAAGELFFGEGSRLTVL.

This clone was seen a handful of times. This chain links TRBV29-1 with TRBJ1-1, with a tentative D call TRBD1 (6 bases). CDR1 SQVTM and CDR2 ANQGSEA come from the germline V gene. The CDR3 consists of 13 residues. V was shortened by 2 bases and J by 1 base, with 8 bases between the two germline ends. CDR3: CSVETTGNTEAFF. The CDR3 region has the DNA TGCAGCGTTGAAACGACAGGGAACACTGAAGCTTTCTTT.

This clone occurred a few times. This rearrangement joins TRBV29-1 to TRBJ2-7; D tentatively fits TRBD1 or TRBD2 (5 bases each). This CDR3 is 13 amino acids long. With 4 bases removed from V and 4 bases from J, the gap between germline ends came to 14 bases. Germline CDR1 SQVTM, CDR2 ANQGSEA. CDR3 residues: CSVAGPDLYEQYF. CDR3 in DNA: TGCAGCGTTGCGGGACCGGACCTGTACGAGCAGTACTTC.

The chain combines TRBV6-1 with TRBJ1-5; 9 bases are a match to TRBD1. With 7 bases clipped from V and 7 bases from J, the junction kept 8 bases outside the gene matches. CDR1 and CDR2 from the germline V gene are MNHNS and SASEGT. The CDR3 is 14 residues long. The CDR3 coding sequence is TGTGCCAGCATCAAAGGACAGGGGCTGCAGCCCCAGCATTTT. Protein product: CASIKGQGLQPQHF.

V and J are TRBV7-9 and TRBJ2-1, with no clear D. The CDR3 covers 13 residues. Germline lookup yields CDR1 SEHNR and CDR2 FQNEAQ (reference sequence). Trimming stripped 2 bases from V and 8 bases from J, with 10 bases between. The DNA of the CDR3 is TGTGCCAGCAGCTTAAACCCGGGTGATGAGCAGTTCTTC. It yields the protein CASSLNPGDEQFF.

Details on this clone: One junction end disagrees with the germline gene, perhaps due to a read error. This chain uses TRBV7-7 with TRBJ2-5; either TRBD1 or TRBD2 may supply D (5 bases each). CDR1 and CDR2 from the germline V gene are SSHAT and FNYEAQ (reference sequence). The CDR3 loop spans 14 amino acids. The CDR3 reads CASSFTGTTETQYF. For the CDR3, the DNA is TGTGCTAGCAGCTTCACCGGGACGACGGAGACCCAGTACTTC.

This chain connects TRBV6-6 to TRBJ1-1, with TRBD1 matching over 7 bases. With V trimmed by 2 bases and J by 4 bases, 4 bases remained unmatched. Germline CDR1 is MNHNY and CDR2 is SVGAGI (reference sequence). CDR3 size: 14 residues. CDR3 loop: CASSYDRDGTEAFF. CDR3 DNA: TGTGCCAGCAGTTACGACAGGGATGGCACTGAAGCTTTCTTT.